The rows below give T cell receptor beta chains drawn from one sample of a study of lymphopenia after photon versus proton radiotherapy. Generated by immunoSEQ multiplex PCR, the TCRdb table keeps only in-frame clones and is missing some. The sample carries over 15,000 clones, about nine tenths recorded once. Source: peripheral blood, taken from a patient treated with photon-based radiotherapy. Receptors originate from a man between 60 and 75 years old with pancreatic cancer. Both conserved end residues are part of each CDR3. The D gene is left open where the match is weak. Only some rows state a clone size, as once, few, many or a class for expanded clones.

TRBV7-3	TRBJ2-3	.	TRBD2	TGTGCCAGCAGCTTAGGCCTAGCGGGCACAGATACGCAGTATTTT	CASSLGLAGTDTQYF
TRBV5-4	TRBJ2-3	.	.	TGTGCCAGCAGCTTGGTGAGGGGGGGAAATGAGGCAGATACGCAGTATTTT	CASSLVRGGNEADTQYF
TRBV7-6	TRBJ1-2	few	.	TGTGCCAGCAGCGGGGGGGTAGATGGCTACACCTTC	CASSGGVDGYTF
TRBV4-2	TRBJ2-2	.	TRBD2	TGTGCCAGCAGCCTGAGCGGGGACAACACCGGGGAGCTGTTTTTT	CASSLSGDNTGELFF
TRBV7-2	TRBJ1-4	few	.	TGTGCCAGCAGAAAAGGACAGAATGAAAAACTGTTTTTT	CASRKGQNEKLFF
TRBV30	TRBJ2-7	.	.	TGTGCCTGGAGCGGCTCCCGCGAGCAGTACTTC	CAWSGSREQYF
TRBV18	TRBJ2-3	.	TRBD1	TGTGCCAGCTCACCAGGACAGGGTACGCAGTATTTT	CASSPGQGTQYF
TRBV11-2	TRBJ1-1	.	.	TGTGCCAGCAGCCCAAGACAGTTGGTGAACACTGAAGCTTTCTTT	CASSPRQLVNTEAFF
TRBV7-8	TRBJ2-1	.	.	TGTGCCAGCAGCTTAGAGGACGGTTCCTACAATGAGCAGTTCTTC	CASSLEDGSYNEQFF
TRBV6-9	TRBJ1-6	.	.	TGTGCCAGCAGCACTACAGGGTCCTCACCCCTCCACTTT	CASSTTGSSPLHF
TRBV19	TRBJ1-1	.	.	TGTGCCAGTAGCAACACAGGGTACGGCACTGAAGCTTTCTTT	CASSNTGYGTEAFF
TRBV2	TRBJ2-3	.	TRBD2	TGTGCCAGCAGTGTGGAACTAGCGGGTCAGTATTTT	CASSVELAGQYF
TRBV5-3	TRBJ2-3	.	.	TGTGCCAGAGTGGACCCCCGAACGACAGATACGCAGTATTTT	CARVDPRTTDTQYF
TRBV6-5	TRBJ2-1	.	TRBD1	TGTGCCAGCAGGACCGGGACAGTCTCTCGGGAGCAGTTCTTC	CASRTGTVSREQFF
TRBV19	TRBJ1-4	.	.	TGTGCCAGTAATGGAGGGGAGTGGCAAGAAAAACTGTTTTTT	CASNGGEWQEKLFF
TRBV2	TRBJ1-6	.	.	TGTGCCAGCAGTGAAGGACGGAGGAATTCACCCCTCCACTTT	CASSEGRRNSPLHF
TRBV11-2	TRBJ1-2	.	.	TGTGCCAGCAGCCAGGTTGTCGGCCGCGGCTACACCTTC	CASSQVVGRGYTF
TRBV6-6	TRBJ2-5	.	TRBD1	TGTGCCACCCGCCCAGGGGGCAGGGAGACCCAGTACTTC	CATRPGGRETQYF
TRBV2	TRBJ2-1	.	.	TGTGCCAGCAGTGTAGGAGCGTCCTACAATGAGCAGTTCTTC	CASSVGASYNEQFF
TRBV29-1	TRBJ1-5	.	.	TGCAGCGTTGACGGGGGTGAGACCCAGCATTTT	CSVDGGETQHF
TRBV5-4	TRBJ2-3	.	TRBD2	TGTGCCAGCAGCTTGAAACTAGCGGGGACAGATACGCAGTATTTT	CASSLKLAGTDTQYF
TRBV4-3	TRBJ2-2	.	.	TGCGCCAGCAGCCTAGACCTTGAGGTAACCGGGGAGCTGTTTTTT	CASSLDLEVTGELFF
TRBV7-2	TRBJ2-2	.	.	TGTGCCAGCAGCTTAGGCGACATGAACACCGGGGAGCTGTTTTTT	CASSLGDMNTGELFF
TRBV9	TRBJ2-5	.	TRBD2	TGTGCCAGCAGCGTAGTGGGTAGCGGGGTAAAAGAGACCCAGTACTTC	CASSVVGSGVKETQYF
TRBV6-6	TRBJ1-1	.	.	TGTGCCAGCAGGGGGACCGCCAGGGGAAACACTGAAGCTTTCTTT	CASRGTARGNTEAFF
TRBV11-2	TRBJ1-2	.	.	TGTGCCAGCAGGGCCGTCGGGTCCCTCTATGGCTACACCTTC	CASRAVGSLYGYTF
TRBV4-2	TRBJ2-7	.	.	TGTGCCAGCAGCCAAGAGGGGTCCTACGAGCAGTACTTC	CASSQEGSYEQYF
TRBV5-1	TRBJ2-3	.	TRBD2	TGCGCCAGCAGCTTGAGCGGGGGATCAGATACGCAGTATTTT	CASSLSGGSDTQYF
TRBV6-1	TRBJ2-1	.	TRBD2	TGTGCCAGCAGGGGGACTAGCGGGGTCTACAATGAGCAGTTCTTC	CASRGTSGVYNEQFF
TRBV18	TRBJ1-6	few	.	TGTGCCAGCTCTCCTCGACAGGCGGGGGATTCACCCCTCCACTTT	CASSPRQAGDSPLHF
TRBV6-1	TRBJ1-1	once	.	TGTGCCAGCAGTGACCGGGGGAATTGGGCTTTCTTT	CASSDRGNWAFF
TRBV6-1	TRBJ2-7	.	.	TGTGCCAGCAGGGCGGGACAGTTCTACGAGCAGTACTTC	CASRAGQFYEQYF
TRBV4-1	TRBJ2-6	.	.	TGCGCCAGCAGCGGGAGCGCAAGGTCCCCTGGGGCCAACGTCCTGACTTTC	CASSGSARSPGANVLTF
TRBV6-1	TRBJ2-7	.	TRBD1	TGTGCCAGCAGCCTACAGGGGGCGCAGGCCCACGAGCAGTACTTC	CASSLQGAQAHEQYF
TRBV10-1	TRBJ1-5	.	.	TGCGCCAGCAGTCAGACAGGAGTACAGCCCCAGCATTTT	CASSQTGVQPQHF
TRBV5-1	TRBJ1-4	.	.	TGCGCCAGCAGCTGGGGGCGTGGGACTAATGAAAAACTGTTTTTT	CASSWGRGTNEKLFF
TRBV9	TRBJ1-6	.	.	TGTGCCAGCAGCGCGGACATTGGGGCGAGTAATTCACCCCTCCACTTT	CASSADIGASNSPLHF
TRBV9	TRBJ1-2	.	TRBD1	TGTGCCAGCAGCGTAGATGGGACAGGGGATGGCTACACCTTC	CASSVDGTGDGYTF
TRBV6-1	TRBJ1-2	.	.	TGTGCCAGCATTGTAAAACAGGAAGGCGGTTATGGCTACACCTTC	CASIVKQEGGYGYTF
TRBV12-5	TRBJ1-2	few	.	TGTGCTAGTGGCCTGGCGGTTTCAAACTATGGCTACACCTTC	CASGLAVSNYGYTF
TRBV29-1	TRBJ2-6	.	.	TGCAGCGTACGACTAACTGGGGCCAACGTCCTGACTTTC	CSVRLTGANVLTF
TRBV23-1	TRBJ1-1	.	TRBD1	TGCGCCAGCAGTCAAACCACAGGGGGGAGCACTGAAGCTTTCTTT	CASSQTTGGSTEAFF
TRBV7-9	TRBJ1-1	.	.	TGTGCCAGCAGCTTAGGTGGGGTCATGAACACTGAAGCTTTCTTT	CASSLGGVMNTEAFF
TRBV2	TRBJ2-6	.	.	TGTGCCAGCAGTTTTAACTCTGGGGCCAACGTCCTGACTTTC	CASSFNSGANVLTF
TRBV30	TRBJ1-1	.	.	TGTGCCTGGAGTGTATCCAGGGCGACTGAAGCTTTCTTT	CAWSVSRATEAFF
TRBV6-5	TRBJ1-6	.	.	TGTGCCAGCACATCCGGGACATTTAATTCACCCCTCCACTTT	CASTSGTFNSPLHF
TRBV6-1	TRBJ1-2	.	.	TGTGCCAGCAGCCTTAACGGTGCGGGCTACACCTTC	CASSLNGAGYTF
TRBV7-7	TRBJ2-5	.	.	TGTGCCAGCAGCGGCTCGTACCAAGAGACCCAGTACTTC	CASSGSYQETQYF
TRBV2	TRBJ1-5	.	TRBD1	TGTGCCAGCAATCCGGGACAGGGGGCCAATCAGCCCCAGCATTTT	CASNPGQGANQPQHF
TRBV9	TRBJ2-5	.	.	TGTGCCAGCAGCGCCTTCCAAGAGACCCAGTACTTC	CASSAFQETQYF
TRBV6-1	TRBJ1-1	.	.	TGTGCCAGCAGTGAAAAGGGGGGTAGGGTAGCTTTCTTT	CASSEKGGRVAFF
TRBV6-1	TRBJ2-1	.	TRBD1	TGTGCCAGCAGTGGACAGGGGGCCTACTACAATGAGCAGTTCTTC	CASSGQGAYYNEQFF
TRBV27	TRBJ2-5	.	.	TGTGCCAGCAGGGGAACCCTAGACGCGGAGACCCAGTACTTC	CASRGTLDAETQYF
TRBV6-4	TRBJ1-6	.	.	TGTGCCAGCAGTGACTCGGCAGGGAATTCACCCCTCCACTTT	CASSDSAGNSPLHF
TRBV29-1	TRBJ2-1	.	.	TGCAGCGTTGATTTAGGACAGCGGCCATCCTACAATGAGCAGTTCTTC	CSVDLGQRPSYNEQFF